Below, 32 T cell receptor beta chains from the same sample are listed, as sequenced in a study of siplizumab effects on memory and regulatory T cells (dated by TCRdb to between 2017 and 2020). The protocol used for the library was the immunoSEQ multiplex PCR assay. Imported from immuneACCESS, the table was reduced by TCRdb to in-frame sequences with V and J called. These copies leave out some clones; in studies compared against another copy, an unresolved V gene accounts for under half, and the cause of the remainder is not known. The sample table shows some 97,000 clones, and under 95% are seen once. The ten top clones hold approximately 0.71% of the sample. Material for sequencing was Tregs sorted from blood. Receptors were obtained from a human donor in good health.

The V and J genes are TRBV10-3 and TRBJ2-7; D is possibly TRBD2 (6 bases). The CDR3 is 13 amino acids. Germline-derived CDR1 and CDR2 are ENHRY and SYGVKD. V shed 6 bases and J shed 0 bases, with 9 bases lying between them. CDR3 loop: CAIREGPSYEQYF. In DNA form, the CDR3 reads TGTGCCATCAGGGAGGGGCCCTCCTACGAGCAGTACTTC.

This clone was counted at least ten times. V gene TRBV9 combines with J gene TRBJ2-2, with 13 bases identical to TRBD2. This CDR3 spans 16 amino acids. V lost 3 bases and J lost 7; bases outside the gene matches: 6. Germline CDR1 and CDR2: SGDLS and YYNGEE. The CDR3 sequence is CASSAGLAGADGELFF. DNA for the CDR3: TGTGCCAGCAGCGCCGGACTAGCGGGAGCGGACGGGGAGCTGTTTTTT.

The rearrangement joins TRBV7-9 to TRBJ2-1, with a tentative D call TRBD1 (6 bases). The CDR3 totals 13 residues. The V gene lost 5 bases and the J gene lost 8 bases, with 13 bases spanning the gap. The germline V gene encodes CDR1 SEHNR and CDR2 FQNEAQ (reference sequence). CDR3 in DNA: TGTGCCAGCAGCCCGCAGGGGTGGGATGAGCAGTTCTTC. Translating gives CASSPQGWDEQFF.

V is TRBV7-2 and J is TRBJ1-1; 7 bases are a match to TRBD1. V shed 5 bases, J shed 6 bases, and the junction held 6 bases outside the gene matches. CDR1 and CDR2 from the germline V gene are SGHTA and FQGNSA. This CDR3 has 13 residues. The CDR3 here is CASSVQGFAEAFF. The CDR3 DNA reads TGTGCCAGCAGCGTACAGGGGTTTGCTGAAGCTTTCTTT.

CDR3 protein: CASSAPPRVAGGPSYEQYF. The CDR3 DNA follows: TGTGCCAGCAGTGCCCCGCCTAGAGTTGCGGGAGGGCCGTCCTACGAGCAGTACTTC. The chain couples TRBV6-1 to TRBJ2-7; TRBD2 agrees at 9 bases. The germline CDR1 and CDR2 sequences are MNHNS and SASEGT. This CDR3 region has 19 residues. J was trimmed by 1 base and V by 4 bases; bases with no gene match: 17.

This chain links TRBV10-2 with TRBJ2-7; D is ambiguous. Germline CDR1 WSHSY, CDR2 SAAADI. The CDR3 consists of 12 residues. V lost 2 bases and J lost 3, with 5 bases in between. The CDR3 DNA sequence: TGCGCCAGCAGTGAGATTTTCTACGAGCAGTACTTC. Its translation: CASSEIFYEQYF.

V usage is TRBV14 and J usage is TRBJ2-7, with D possibly being TRBD1 (5 bases). The V end was cut by 0 bases, the J end by 5 bases, with 14 bases between. Germline V gene sequence: CDR1 SGHDN, CDR2 FVKESK. The CDR3 consists of 15 residues. The CDR3 sequence: CASSQEGRVFDEQYF. CDR3 sequence (DNA): TGTGCCAGCAGCCAAGAAGGCAGGGTATTTGACGAGCAGTACTTC.

The chain uses TRBV28 and TRBJ1-1; the D gene is possibly TRBD1 (6 bases). CDR1 and CDR2 (germline): MDHEN, SYDVKM. The CDR3 has 14 amino acids. Trimming took off 6 bases at V and 10 bases at J, with 21 bases between the two ends. CDR3 sequence: CASRPFNGGAGAFF. CDR3 in DNA: TGTGCCAGCAGACCCTTTAACGGGGGCGCGGGAGCTTTCTTT. The complete variable domain, with remaining parts taken from reference TRBV28 and TRBJ1-1, reads DVKVTQSSRYLVKRTGEKVFLECVQDMDHENMFWYRQDPGLGLRLIYFSYDVKMKEKGDIPEGYSVSREKKERFSLILESASTNQTSMYLCASRPFNGGAGAFFGQGTRLTVV.

V usage is TRBV19 and J usage is TRBJ2-5; 7 bases map to TRBD2. The CDR3 has 15 residues. Germline trimming cut 3 bases from V and 3 bases from J; bases unmatched to any gene: 7. Germline assignment: CDR1 LNHDA and CDR2 SQIVND (reference sequence). CDR3: CASSITSGTEETQYF. The DNA of the CDR3 is TGTGCCAGTAGTATCACCAGCGGGACCGAAGAGACCCAGTACTTC.

This chain connects TRBV29-1 to TRBJ2-2, with D hard to call. V lost 6 bases, J lost 4 bases, and 15 bases lay in between. The germline V gene has CDR1 SQVTM and CDR2 ANQGSEA. The CDR3 loop spans 14 amino acids. CDR3 DNA: TGCAGCGTCAACCTGAGGACCTCCACCGGGGAGCTGTTTTTT. It encodes CSVNLRTSTGELFF.

This rearrangement joins TRBV30 to TRBJ1-3; D unclear. This CDR3 has 15 residues. Germline V gene sequence: CDR1 GTSNPN, CDR2 SVGIG (reference sequence). The V gene lost 5 bases and the J gene lost 1 base, with 15 bases spanning the gap. The chain's CDR3 is CAWGRVPESGNTIYF. In DNA, the CDR3 is TGTGCCTGGGGGCGGGTACCAGAATCTGGAAACACCATATATTTT.

The chain has TRBV5-1 and TRBJ2-7; no reliable D call. Germline assignment: CDR1 SGHRS and CDR2 YFSETQ. V lost 0 bases, J lost 10 bases, and 20 bases lay in between. The CDR3 runs to 15 residues. CDR3 in amino acids: CASSLAQVSTSNQYF. In DNA form, the CDR3 reads TGCGCCAGCAGCTTGGCTCAGGTTTCTACGTCCAATCAGTACTTC.

The chain recombines TRBV10-3 with TRBJ2-5, with 7 bases lining up with TRBD2. Germline CDR1 is ENHRY and CDR2 is SYGVKD. The CDR3 loop spans 14 amino acids. V shed 5 bases and J 5 bases; nucleotides not matched to a gene: 8. The CDR3 sequence: CAISRRGVGETQYF. The CDR3 DNA reads as TGTGCCATCAGTCGACGGGGGGTCGGGGAGACCCAGTACTTC.

The V and J genes are TRBV7-3 and TRBJ1-5, with unresolved D. The length of the CDR3 is 19 residues. The germline V gene has CDR1 SGHTA and CDR2 FQGTGA. Deletions cut 2 bases from V and 2 bases from J, with 22 bases between. CDR3 residues: CASSLYDGLVQARNQPQHF. The CDR3 DNA follows: TGTGCCAGCAGCTTATACGATGGCTTGGTACAAGCACGCAATCAGCCCCAGCATTTT.

The chain recombines TRBV28 with TRBJ2-5; D unclear. Near its end, the DNA agrees better with TRBJ2-7, so the J call may be wrong. The CDR3 contains 11 residues. Germline values: CDR1 MDHEN, CDR2 SYDVKM. DNA of the CDR3: TGTGCCAGCAGCGGTTCCTACGAGCAGTACTTC. Amino acids: CASSGSYEQYF.

The chain has TRBV6-1 and TRBJ1-2, with 7 nucleotides matching TRBD1. CDR3 length equals 15 residues. V shed 6 bases and J 6 bases; nucleotides not matched to a gene: 13. The germline V gene encodes CDR1 MNHNS and CDR2 SASEGT. The CDR3 region has the DNA TGTGCCAGCAGAAAGCCGGGACAGAAAGGAGATGGCTACACCTTC. This gives the protein CASRKPGQKGDGYTF.

The chain carries TRBV18 and TRBJ1-1; D unclear. The germline V gene has CDR1 KGHSH and CDR2 LQKENI. V lost 0 bases, J lost 1 base, and 6 bases lay in between. The CDR3 consists of 14 residues. CDR3: CASSPPKGNTEAFF. The DNA for the CDR3 is TGTGCCAGCTCACCACCGAAGGGGAACACTGAAGCTTTCTTT. Using reference TRBV18 and TRBJ1-1 for the parts outside the CDR3, the full variable domain is NAGVMQNPRHLVRRRGQEARLRCSPMKGHSHVYWYRQLPEEGLKFMVYLQKENIIDESGMPKERFSAEFPKEGPSILRIQQVVRGDSAAYFCASSPPKGNTEAFFGQGTRLTVV.

The chain employs TRBV7-6 and TRBJ2-7; no reliable D call. CDR1 is SGHVS and CDR2 is FNYEAQ in the germline V gene. Between the trimmed V and J ends, which lost 0 bases and 2 bases, there was a span of 8 bases. CDR3 length: 14 residues. The CDR3 nucleotides are TGTGCCAGCAGCTTAGCGTGCGGAGCCTACGAGCAGTACTTC. Translating gives CASSLACGAYEQYF.

The CDR3 nucleotides are TGTGCCAGCAGTCTACGACAGGGGTCTTACAATGAGCAGTTCTTC. This translates into CASSLRQGSYNEQFF. V is TRBV6-1 and J is TRBJ2-1, with 8 nucleotides matching TRBD1. Trimming removed 5 bases from V and 4 bases from J; junction bases left unmatched: 7. Germline CDR1 and CDR2: MNHNS and SASEGT. The CDR3 spans 15 residues.

This rearrangement joins TRBV5-4 to TRBJ2-2; TRBD2 agrees at 9 bases. CDR1 SGHNT and CDR2 YYREEE come from the germline V gene (reference sequence). The CDR3 is 15 residues long. The junction had 5 bases not matched to a gene; V was cut back by 2 bases and J by 6 bases. The CDR3 coding sequence is TGTGCCAGCAGCTTTGATAGCGGGAGACCCGGGGAGCTGTTTTTT. Encoded protein: CASSFDSGRPGELFF.

CDR3 loop: CASSSGTGGLEQYF. The CDR3 bases are TGTGCCAGTAGTAGCGGGACAGGGGGCCTCGAGCAGTACTTC. This chain joins TRBV19 and TRBJ2-7; 12 nucleotides line up with TRBD1. CDR3 length equals 14 residues. The V and J ends lost 4 bases and 6 bases, in that order; junction bases with no gene match: 4. CDR1 LNHDA and CDR2 SQIVND come from the germline V gene (reference sequence).

This chain uses TRBV7-9 with TRBJ1-1; 8 bases are a match to TRBD1. There are 16 residues in the CDR3. Trimming removed 5 bases from V and 3 bases from J; junction bases left unmatched: 11. The germline V gene encodes CDR1 SEHNR and CDR2 FQNEAQ (reference sequence). CDR3 protein: CASSPHGDRLYTEAFF. Written as DNA, the CDR3 is TGTGCCAGCAGCCCCCATGGGGACAGGTTATACACTGAAGCTTTCTTT.

The chain recombines TRBV30 with TRBJ2-1, with D perhaps assigned TRBD1 or TRBD2 (6 bases each). Germline V lookup: CDR1 GTSNPN, CDR2 SVGIG (reference sequence). There are 15 residues in the CDR3. Trimming stripped 0 bases from V and 0 bases from J, with 9 bases between. In nucleotides, the CDR3 is TGTGCCTGGAGTGTAGGGGGGAGCTCCTACAATGAGCAGTTCTTC. Translated: CAWSVGGSSYNEQFF. The full variable domain, completed using reference TRBV30 and TRBJ2-1, is SQTIHQWPATLVQPVGSPLSLECTVEGTSNPNLYWYRQAAGRGLQLLFYSVGIGQISSEVPQNLSASRPQDRQFILSSKKLLLSDSGFYLCAWSVGGSSYNEQFFGPGTRLTVL.

J is TRBJ2-3 and V is TRBV30; D is ambiguous. Per the germline V gene, CDR1 is GTSNPN and CDR2 is SVGIG (reference sequence). There are 11 residues in the CDR3. V was shortened by 0 bases and J by 4 bases, with 2 bases between the two germline ends. The CDR3 DNA is TGTGCCTGGAGTGTATCAGATACGCAGTATTTT. Translated, it gives CAWSVSDTQYF.

The J gene is TRBJ2-7, the V gene TRBV18; 10 bases are a match to TRBD1. The germline CDR1 and CDR2 sequences are KGHSH and LQKENI. Losses at the gene ends were 3 bases for V and 3 bases for J; bases not matched to a gene: 8. The CDR3 contains 16 residues. The CDR3 DNA reads TGTGCCAGCTCACCCCTCCGGGACAGGGGAGACTACGAGCAGTACTTC. Translated, it gives CASSPLRDRGDYEQYF.

CDR3 sequence reads: CATSPDRGYGQYF. CDR3 coding DNA: TGTGCCACCAGCCCGGACAGGGGCTATGGGCAGTACTTC. This sequence joins TRBV6-1 and TRBJ2-7; 9 bases are shared with TRBD1. The V gene's germline CDR1 is MNHNS and CDR2 SASEGT. Trimming at V came to 10 bases and at J to 9 bases, leaving 13 bases not matched to a gene. This CDR3 comprises 13 residues.

The genes are TRBV15 and TRBJ2-1; 11 positions agree with TRBD2. The CDR3 runs 14 residues. V was pared by 4 bases and J by 4 bases, with 0 bases of the junction left unmatched. Germline V gene data show CDR1 as LNHNV and CDR2 as YYDKDF (reference sequence). CDR3 coding DNA: TGTGCCACCAGCACTAGCGGGAGGTACAATGAGCAGTTCTTC. Translation: CATSTSGRYNEQFF.

The rearrangement joins TRBV12-5 to TRBJ2-7; TRBD1 matches at 7 bases. The CDR3 spans 13 residues. CDR1 LGHNT and CDR2 FRNRAP come from the germline V gene. The ends lost 2 bases at V and 6 bases at J; junction bases unmatched: 4. The CDR3 DNA follows: TGTGCTAGTGGTTTGAAGGGGGCGCTCGAGCAGTACTTC. This encodes CASGLKGALEQYF.

The chain combines TRBV6-5 with TRBJ1-1; TRBD1 aligns across 7 bases. V gave up 6 bases and J gave up 7 bases; unmatched junction bases: 8. The CDR3 runs to 13 residues. Germline V CDR1 and CDR2: MNHEY, SVGAGI. The CDR3 region has the DNA TGTGCCAGCAGAAAAACGGGACAGATTGAAGCTTTCTTT. Residues: CASRKTGQIEAFF.

V usage is TRBV5-1 and J usage is TRBJ2-1, with 15 nucleotides matching TRBD2. J lost 7 bases, V lost 1 base, and 18 bases had no gene match. Germline values: CDR1 SGHRS, CDR2 YFSETQ. The CDR3 has 21 residues. The CDR3: CASSLPKIPGLAGGTGNEQFF. DNA of the CDR3: TGCGCCAGCAGCTTGCCTAAAATCCCGGGACTAGCGGGAGGAACGGGGAATGAGCAGTTCTTC.

This chain joins TRBV7-3 and TRBJ1-2; 8 bases agree with TRBD1. The J segment lost 8 bases and the V segment lost 2 bases, leaving 4 bases of the junction unmatched. Germline V gene sequence: CDR1 SGHTA, CDR2 FQGTGA. The CDR3 is 13 residues long. The CDR3 region is CASSLPGGNGYTF. Here the CDR3 DNA reads TGTGCCAGCAGCTTACCAGGGGGCAACGGCTACACCTTC.

This rearrangement joins TRBV2 to TRBJ1-4; the D gene is possibly TRBD1 (6 bases). This CDR3 has 15 residues. CDR1 and CDR2 (germline): SNHLY, FYNNEI. V was cut by 2 bases and J by 5 bases, with 12 bases left in between. CDR3: CASSELTGANEKLFF. CDR3 coding DNA: TGTGCCAGCAGTGAATTGACGGGGGCGAATGAAAAACTGTTTTTT. The whole variable domain, remainder taken from reference TRBV2 and TRBJ1-4, is EPEVTQTPSHQVTQMGQEVILRCVPISNHLYFYWYRQILGQKVEFLVSFYNNEISEKSEIFDDQFSVERPDGSNFTLKIRSTKLEDSAMYFCASSELTGANEKLFFGSGTQLSVL.